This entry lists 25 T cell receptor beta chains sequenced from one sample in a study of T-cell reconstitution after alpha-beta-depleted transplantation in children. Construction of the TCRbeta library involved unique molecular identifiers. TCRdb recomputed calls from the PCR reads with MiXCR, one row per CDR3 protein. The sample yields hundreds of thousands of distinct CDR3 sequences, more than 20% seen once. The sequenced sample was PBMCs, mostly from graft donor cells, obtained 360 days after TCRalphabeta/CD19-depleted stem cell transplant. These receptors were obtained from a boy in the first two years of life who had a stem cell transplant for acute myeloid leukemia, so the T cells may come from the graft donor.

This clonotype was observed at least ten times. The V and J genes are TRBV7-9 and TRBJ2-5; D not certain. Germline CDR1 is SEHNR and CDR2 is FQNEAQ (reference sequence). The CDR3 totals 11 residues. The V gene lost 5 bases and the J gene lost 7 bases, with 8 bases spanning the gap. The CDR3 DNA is TGTGCCAGCAGCAGGGTCGGGACCCAGTACTTC. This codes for CASSRVGTQYF.

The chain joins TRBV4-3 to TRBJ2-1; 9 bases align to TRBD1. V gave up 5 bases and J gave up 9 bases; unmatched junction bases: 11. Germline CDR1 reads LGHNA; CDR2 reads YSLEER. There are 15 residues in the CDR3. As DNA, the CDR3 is TGCGCCAGCAGCACCCGGACAGGGGAGGGAGTTGAGCAGTTCTTC. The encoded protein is CASSTRTGEGVEQFF.

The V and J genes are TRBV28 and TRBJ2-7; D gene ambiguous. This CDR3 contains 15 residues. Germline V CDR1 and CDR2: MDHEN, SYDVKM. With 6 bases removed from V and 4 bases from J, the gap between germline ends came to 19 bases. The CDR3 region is CASSPGRPGQYEQYV. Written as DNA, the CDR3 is TGTGCCAGCAGCCCCGGCCGCCCCGGGCAATACGAGCAGTACGTC.

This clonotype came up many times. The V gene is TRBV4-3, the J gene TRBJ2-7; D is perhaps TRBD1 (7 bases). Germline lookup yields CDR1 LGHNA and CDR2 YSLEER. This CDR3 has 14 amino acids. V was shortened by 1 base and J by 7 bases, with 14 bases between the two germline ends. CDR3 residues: CASSQVDRAGEQYF. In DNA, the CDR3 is TGCGCCAGCAGCCAAGTAGACAGGGCGGGGGAGCAGTACTTC.

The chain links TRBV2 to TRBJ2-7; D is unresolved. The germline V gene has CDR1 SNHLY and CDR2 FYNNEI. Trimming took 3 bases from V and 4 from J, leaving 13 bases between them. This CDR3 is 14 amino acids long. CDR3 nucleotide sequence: TGTGCCAGCAGTGACCTGAGTTCGAATTACGAGCAGTACTTC. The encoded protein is CASSDLSSNYEQYF.

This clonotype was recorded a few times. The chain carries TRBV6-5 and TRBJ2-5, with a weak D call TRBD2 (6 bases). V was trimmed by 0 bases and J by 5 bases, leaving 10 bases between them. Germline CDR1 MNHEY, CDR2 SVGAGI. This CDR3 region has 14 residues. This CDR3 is CASSYSAGLETQYF. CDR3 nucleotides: TGTGCCAGCAGTTACTCGGCGGGGTTGGAGACCCAGTACTTC.

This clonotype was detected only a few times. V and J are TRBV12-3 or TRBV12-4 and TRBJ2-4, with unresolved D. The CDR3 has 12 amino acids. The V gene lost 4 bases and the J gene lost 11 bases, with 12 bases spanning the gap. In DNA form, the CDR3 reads TGTGCCAGCAGTTCTGGCCTGGGCGTTCAGTACTTC. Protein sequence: CASSSGLGVQYF.

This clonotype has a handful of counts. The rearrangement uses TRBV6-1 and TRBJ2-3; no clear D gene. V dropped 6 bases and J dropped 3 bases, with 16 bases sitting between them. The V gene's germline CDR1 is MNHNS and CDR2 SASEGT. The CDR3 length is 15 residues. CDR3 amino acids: CASSPPLNGTDTQYF. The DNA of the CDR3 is TGTGCCAGCAGCCCCCCACTAAACGGAACAGATACGCAGTATTTT.

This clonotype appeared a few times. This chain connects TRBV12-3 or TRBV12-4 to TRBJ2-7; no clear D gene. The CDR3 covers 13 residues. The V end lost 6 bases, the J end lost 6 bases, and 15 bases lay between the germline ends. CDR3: CASRTVDSGEQYF. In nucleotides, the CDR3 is TGTGCCAGCAGAACCGTTGATTCGGGCGAGCAGTACTTC.

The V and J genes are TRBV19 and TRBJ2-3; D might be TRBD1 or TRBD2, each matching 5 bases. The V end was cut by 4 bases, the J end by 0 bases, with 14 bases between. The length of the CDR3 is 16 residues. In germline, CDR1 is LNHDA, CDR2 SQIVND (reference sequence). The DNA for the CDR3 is TGTGCCAGTAGTAGGGGCAGGGACCCTAGCACAGATACGCAGTATTTT. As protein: CASSRGRDPSTDTQYF.

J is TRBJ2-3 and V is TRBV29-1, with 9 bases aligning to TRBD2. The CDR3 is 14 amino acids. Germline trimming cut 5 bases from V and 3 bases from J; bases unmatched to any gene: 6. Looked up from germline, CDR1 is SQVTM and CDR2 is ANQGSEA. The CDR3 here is CSVLRGGQTDTQYF. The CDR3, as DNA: TGCAGCGTTCTGCGGGGGGGCCAAACAGATACGCAGTATTTT.

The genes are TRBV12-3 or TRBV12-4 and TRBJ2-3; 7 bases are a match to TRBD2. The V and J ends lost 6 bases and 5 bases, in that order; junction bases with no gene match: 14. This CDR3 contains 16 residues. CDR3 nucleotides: TGTGCCAGCAGCGCCTCAGGGAATAGCGGGTTAGATACGCAGTATTTT. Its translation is CASSASGNSGLDTQYF.

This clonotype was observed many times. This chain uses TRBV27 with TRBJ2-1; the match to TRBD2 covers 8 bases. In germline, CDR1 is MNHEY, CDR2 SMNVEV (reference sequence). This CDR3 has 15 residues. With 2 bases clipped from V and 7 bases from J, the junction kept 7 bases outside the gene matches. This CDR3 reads CASSLGSGGHNEQFF. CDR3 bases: TGTGCCAGCAGTTTAGGGAGCGGGGGCCATAATGAGCAGTTCTTC.

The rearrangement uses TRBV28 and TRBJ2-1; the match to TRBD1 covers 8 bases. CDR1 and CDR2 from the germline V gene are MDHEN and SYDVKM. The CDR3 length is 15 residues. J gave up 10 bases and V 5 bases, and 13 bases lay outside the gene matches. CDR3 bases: TGTGCCAGCAGTCCTATCCCCAGGGGGCGGTCAGAGCAGTTCTTC. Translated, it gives CASSPIPRGRSEQFF.

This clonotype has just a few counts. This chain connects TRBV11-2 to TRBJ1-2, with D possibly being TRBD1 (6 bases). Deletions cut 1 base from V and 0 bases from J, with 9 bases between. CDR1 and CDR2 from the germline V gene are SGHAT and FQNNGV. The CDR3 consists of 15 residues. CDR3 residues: CASSLVTGTNYGYTF. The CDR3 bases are TGTGCCAGCAGCTTAGTTACAGGGACTAACTATGGCTACACCTTC.

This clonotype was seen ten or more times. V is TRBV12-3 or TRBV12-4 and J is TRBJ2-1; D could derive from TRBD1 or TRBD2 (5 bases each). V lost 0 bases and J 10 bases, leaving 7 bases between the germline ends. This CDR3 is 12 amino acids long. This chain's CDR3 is CASSLARDEQFF. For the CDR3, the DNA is TGTGCCAGCAGTTTAGCAAGGGACGAGCAGTTCTTC.

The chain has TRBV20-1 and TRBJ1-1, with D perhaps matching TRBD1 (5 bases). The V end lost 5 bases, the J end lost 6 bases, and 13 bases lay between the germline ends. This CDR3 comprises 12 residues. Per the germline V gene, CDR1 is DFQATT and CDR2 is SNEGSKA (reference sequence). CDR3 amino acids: CSAPPGAAEAFF. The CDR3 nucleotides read TGCAGTGCTCCACCCGGGGCCGCTGAAGCTTTCTTT.

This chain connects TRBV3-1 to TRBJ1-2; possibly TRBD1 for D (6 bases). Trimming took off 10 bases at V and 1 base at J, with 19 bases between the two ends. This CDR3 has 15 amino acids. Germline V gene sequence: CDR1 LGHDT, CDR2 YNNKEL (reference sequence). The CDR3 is CATQRGGRDNYGYTF. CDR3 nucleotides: TGTGCCACCCAAAGAGGGGGACGGGATAACTATGGCTACACCTTC.

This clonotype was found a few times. The CDR3 DNA reads as TGTGCCAGCAGTTTTGGCCCCCACGAGCAGTACTTC. Translation gives CASSFGPHEQYF. This chain uses TRBV12-3 or TRBV12-4 with TRBJ2-7; D is ambiguous. Trimming took off 3 bases at V and 5 bases at J, with 8 bases between the two ends. The CDR3 runs 12 residues.

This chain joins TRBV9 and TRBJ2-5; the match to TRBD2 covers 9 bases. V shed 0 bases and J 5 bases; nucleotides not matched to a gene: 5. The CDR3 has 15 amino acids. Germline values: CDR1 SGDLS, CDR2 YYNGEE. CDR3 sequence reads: CASSVDPSGEETQYF. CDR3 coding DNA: TGTGCCAGCAGCGTAGACCCTAGCGGGGAGGAGACCCAGTACTTC.

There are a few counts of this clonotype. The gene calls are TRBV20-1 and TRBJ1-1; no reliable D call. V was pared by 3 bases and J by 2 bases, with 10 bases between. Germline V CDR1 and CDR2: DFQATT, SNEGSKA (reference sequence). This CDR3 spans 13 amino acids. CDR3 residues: CSASPVVNTEAFF. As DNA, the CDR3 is TGCAGTGCTAGCCCAGTCGTCAACACTGAAGCTTTCTTT.

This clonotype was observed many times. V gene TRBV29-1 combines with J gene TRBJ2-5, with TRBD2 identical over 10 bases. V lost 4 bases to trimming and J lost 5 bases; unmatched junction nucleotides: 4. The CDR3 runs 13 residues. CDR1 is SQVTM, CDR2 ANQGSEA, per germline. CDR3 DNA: TGCAGCGTTGCACCGGGACTAGCGGAGACCCAGTACTTC. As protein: CSVAPGLAETQYF.

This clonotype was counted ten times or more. The CDR3 loop is CATSGPEHHQPQHF. In DNA form, the CDR3 reads TGTGCCACCAGTGGCCCAGAACATCATCAGCCCCAGCATTTT. V usage is TRBV24-1 and J usage is TRBJ1-5; no reliable D call. This CDR3 has 14 residues. Germline CDR1 and CDR2: KGHDR and SFDVKD. V was pared by 5 bases and J by 5 bases, with 12 bases between.

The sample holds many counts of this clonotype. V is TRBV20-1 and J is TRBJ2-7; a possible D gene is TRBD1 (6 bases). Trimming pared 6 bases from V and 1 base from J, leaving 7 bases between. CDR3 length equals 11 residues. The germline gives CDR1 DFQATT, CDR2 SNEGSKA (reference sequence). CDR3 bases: TGCAGTGCGACAGGTTCCTACGAGCAGTACGTC. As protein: CSATGSYEQYV.

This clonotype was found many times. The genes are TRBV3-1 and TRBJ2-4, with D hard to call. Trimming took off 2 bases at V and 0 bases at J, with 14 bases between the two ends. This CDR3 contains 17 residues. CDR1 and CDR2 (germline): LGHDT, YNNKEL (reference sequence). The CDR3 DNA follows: TGTGCCAGCAGCCAAAAGTGCATCCTACTAGCCAAAAACATTCAGTACTTC. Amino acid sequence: CASSQKCILLAKNIQYF.